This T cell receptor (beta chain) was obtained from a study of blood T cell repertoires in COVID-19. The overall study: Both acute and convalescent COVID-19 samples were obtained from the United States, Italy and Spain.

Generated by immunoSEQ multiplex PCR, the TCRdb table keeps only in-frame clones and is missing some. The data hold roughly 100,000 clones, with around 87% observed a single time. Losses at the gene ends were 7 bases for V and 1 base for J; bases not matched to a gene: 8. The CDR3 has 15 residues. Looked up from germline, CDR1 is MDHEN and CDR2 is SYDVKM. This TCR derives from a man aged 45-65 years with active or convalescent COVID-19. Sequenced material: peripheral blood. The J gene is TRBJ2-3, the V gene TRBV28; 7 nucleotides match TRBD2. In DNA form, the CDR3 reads TGTGCCAGCAAGTCCGGCGGGGGTCGCACAGATACGCAGTATTTT. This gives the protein CASKSGGGRTDTQYF. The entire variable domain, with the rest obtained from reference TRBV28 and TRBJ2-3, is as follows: DVKVTQSSRYLVKRTGEKVFLECVQDMDHENMFWYRQDPGLGLRLIYFSYDVKMKEKGDIPEGYSVSREKKERFSLILESASTNQTSMYLCASKSGGGRTDTQYFGPGTRLTVL.